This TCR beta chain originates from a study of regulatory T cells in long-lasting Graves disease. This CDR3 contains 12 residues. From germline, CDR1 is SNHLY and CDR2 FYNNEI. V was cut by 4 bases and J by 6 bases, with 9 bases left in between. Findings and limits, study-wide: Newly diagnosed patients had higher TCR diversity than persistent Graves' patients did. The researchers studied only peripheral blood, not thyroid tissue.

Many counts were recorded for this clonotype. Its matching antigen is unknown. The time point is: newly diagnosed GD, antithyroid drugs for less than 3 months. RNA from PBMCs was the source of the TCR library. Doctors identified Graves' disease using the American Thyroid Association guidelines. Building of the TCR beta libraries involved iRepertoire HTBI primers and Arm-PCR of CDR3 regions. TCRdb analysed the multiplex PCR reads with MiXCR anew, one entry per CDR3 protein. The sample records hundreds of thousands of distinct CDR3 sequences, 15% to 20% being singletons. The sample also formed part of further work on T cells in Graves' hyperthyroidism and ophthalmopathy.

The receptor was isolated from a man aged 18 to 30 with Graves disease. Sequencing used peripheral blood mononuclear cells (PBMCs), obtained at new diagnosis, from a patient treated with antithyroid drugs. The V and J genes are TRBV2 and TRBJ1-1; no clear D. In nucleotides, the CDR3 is TGTGCCAGCAGTGGCCAGACCGCTGAAGCTTTCTTT. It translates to CASSGQTAEAFF.